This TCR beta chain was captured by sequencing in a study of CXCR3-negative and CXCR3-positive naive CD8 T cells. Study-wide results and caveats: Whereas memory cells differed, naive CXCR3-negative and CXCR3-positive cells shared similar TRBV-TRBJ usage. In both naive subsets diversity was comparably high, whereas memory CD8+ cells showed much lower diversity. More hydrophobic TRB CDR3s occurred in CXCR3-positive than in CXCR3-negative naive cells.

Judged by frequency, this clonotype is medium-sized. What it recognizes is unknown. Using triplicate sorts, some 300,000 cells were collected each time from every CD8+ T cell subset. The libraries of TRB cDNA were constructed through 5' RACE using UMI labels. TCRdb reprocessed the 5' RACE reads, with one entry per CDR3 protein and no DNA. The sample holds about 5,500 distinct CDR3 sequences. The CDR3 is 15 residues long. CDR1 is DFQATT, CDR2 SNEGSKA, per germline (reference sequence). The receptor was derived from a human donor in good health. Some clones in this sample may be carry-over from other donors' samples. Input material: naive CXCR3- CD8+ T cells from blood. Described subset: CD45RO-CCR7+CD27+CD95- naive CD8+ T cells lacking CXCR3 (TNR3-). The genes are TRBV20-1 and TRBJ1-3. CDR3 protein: CSALTGSRSGNTIYF.